This T cell receptor (beta chain) was sequenced during a study of regulatory T cells in long-lasting Graves disease. Study outcomes and limitations: With persistent disease, TRBV28, TRBJ1-2 and TRBJ2-5 were the favored segments.

With 0 bases removed from V and 7 bases from J, the gap between germline ends came to 13 bases. The CDR3 extends over 14 amino acids. The germline V gene encodes CDR1 SGHRS and CDR2 YFSETQ. This clonotype has a count of ten or more. Its antigen is not identified. Time point indicated: persistent/refractory GD, antithyroid drugs over 5 years with positive TRAb. There was RNA extracted from PBMCs, and the TCR library was made from it. Building the TCR beta libraries relied on iRepertoire HTBI primers, and CDR3 regions underwent Arm-PCR. Using its own MiXCR run on the multiplex PCR reads, TCRdb lists one record per CDR3 protein. The table shows fewer than 450,000 distinct CDR3 sequences, with roughly a quarter occurring only once.

The chain is built from TRBV5-1 and TRBJ1-2; the D is unclear. Sample: peripheral blood mononuclear cells (PBMCs), taken when the disease was refractory, from a patient treated with antithyroid drugs. The source is a female donor with Graves disease. The CDR3 here is CASSLDVKWSGYTF. CDR3 coding DNA: TGCGCCAGCAGCTTGGATGTCAAGTGGAGTGGCTACACCTTC. Together with reference TRBV5-1 and TRBJ1-2, the CDR3 gives the full variable domain: KAGVTQTPRYLIKTRGQQVTLSCSPISGHRSVSWYQQTPGQGLQFLFEYFSETQRNKGNFPGRFSGRQFSNSRSEMNVSTLELGDSALYLCASSLDVKWSGYTFGSGTRLTVV.